This paragraph reports one T cell receptor (beta chain). Its matching antigen is unknown. TCRdb re-derived calls from the 5' RACE reads in MiXCR, one entry per CDR3 protein. The sample holds 220,000 or so distinct CDR3 sequences, 9.5% seen once. The source of the sample is a study of T-cell memory formation after mild COVID-19. Study-level results: A balance of CD4 and CD8 characterized clones contracting day 15 to 85, whereas later expanders leaned CD4+.

The source of this sequence is a man younger than 35 who had mild COVID-19 (a few samples of this study predate the infection). Cell type and time point are not known. The sample comprised PBMCs or a T cell subset sorted from them (not recorded which).

The chain's CDR3 is CASLPGGGFRQETQYF. For the CDR3, the DNA is TGCGCCAGCCTCCCGGGCGGGGGGTTTCGCCAAGAGACCCAGTACTTC. This chain uses TRBV5-1 with TRBJ2-5; TRBD2 matches at 8 bases. V lost 7 bases, J lost 1 base, and 12 bases stayed unmatched. The CDR3 contains 16 residues. In germline, CDR1 is SGHRS, CDR2 YFSETQ.